Given below is one TCR beta chain in context. The data were taken from a study of T cells of healthy individuals. CDR3 length equals 13 residues. Trimming at V came to 4 bases and at J to 2 bases, leaving 1 base not matched to a gene. CDR1 and CDR2 from the germline V gene are SGHTA and FQGNSA. MiXCR, run by TCRdb on the 5' RACE reads, gives a single entry per CDR3 protein. The repertoire includes nearly 100,000 distinct CDR3 sequences, 15% to 20% of them detected once, and 6.2% sits in the top ten. The TCR comes from a human donor in good health. V and J are TRBV7-2 and TRBJ1-2; 7 bases line up with TRBD1. The CDR3 coding sequence is TGTGCCAGCAGCTCGGGACAGAACTATGGCTACACCTTC. Its translation: CASSSGQNYGYTF.